This TCR beta chain was found in a study of Graves' ophthalmopathy and Graves' hyperthyroidism (dated by TCRdb to about 2018). About the full investigation: Peripheral blood samples were taken at the time of initial diagnosis, before any treatment was given. The study used TCR beta repertoire signatures to distinguish Graves' ophthalmopathy from Graves' hyperthyroidism and to predict progression to ophthalmopathy. A discovery set of 95 to 100 patients (more than 40 ophthalmopathy, some 58 stable hyperthyroidism) was enrolled to explore V-J signatures distinguishing ophthalmopathy from hyperthyroidism. In roughly six hyperthyroidism patients, the T-cell repertoires found in thyroid tissue were compared with those found in blood. Once sampling was done, hyperthyroidism patients were given methimazole at a starting dose of 30 mg daily, while ophthalmopathy patients were given high-dose intravenous methylprednisolone. In total, approximately 130 blood samples were TCR-sequenced: 40 to 45 ophthalmopathy, 75 hyperthyroidism and some 17 hyperthyroidism-to-ophthalmopathy patients. The independent validation cohort included some 19 hyperthyroidism patients plus 17 patients who later progressed from hyperthyroidism to ophthalmopathy. The approximately 98 discovery patients were randomly divided into training and test sets at a 7:3 ratio. Broad study findings and their caveats: In cross-validation, the 13-signature model distinguished ophthalmopathy from stable hyperthyroidism with just over 85% sensitivity and 81% to 82% specificity, while in the test set the corresponding values were about 79% and 69%. No statistical method was used to predetermine the sample size, and group allocation was not hidden from the investigators. In validation, the model predicted ophthalmopathy progression with 70.59% sensitivity and around 72% specificity; some twelve predicted patients were CT-confirmed with GO in a median of approximately 6.5 months. Most of the expanded thyroid clonotypes with a frequency above 0.001 were also detected in blood, and it was suggested that the thyroid immune response may be reflected by blood repertoires.

The ophthalmopathy patients had moderately to severely active disease, with a Clinical Activity Score of 3 or higher, a NOSPECS grade of 4 or higher, and a disease duration of less than 3 months. Patients with other autoimmune diseases, uncontrolled infections, pregnancy or lactation were excluded from the study. Diagnosis relied on clinical symptoms, serum thyroxine, TRAb, thyroid ultrasound and orbital computed tomography. Using Ficoll-Paque density gradient centrifugation, PBMCs were isolated from roughly 9.2 ml of fresh peripheral blood. Trizol reagent was used to extract the total RNA, and its quality was then checked on an Agilent 2100 Bioanalyzer. TCR beta CDR3 regions were amplified from RNA transcripts for repertoire sequencing. A first-round RT-PCR used HTBI primers with the Qiagen OneStep RT-PCR kit, followed by a second-round multiplex PCR, size selection and purification. Sequencing of the libraries was carried out on an Illumina HiSeq2000 in paired-end mode with 100 bp reads. Concerning the study's data processing: SOAPnuke was used for read processing, and reads with adapters, uncalled bases, a mean Phred below 15, or no exact constant-primer or identifier match were discarded. High-quality paired reads were merged with COPE v1.2.5. Unique nucleotide sequences were defined as clonotypes and aligned to IMGT TRB V, D and J references using MiTCR v1.1. Only V-J combinations with frequency above 0.0001 were analysed, covering around 99% of repertoires. For each V-J combination, a TCR clonal expansion and chaos score was defined as the ratio of F50 clonal expansion to chaos observed in the TCRdist matrix. Welch's t-statistics and random forest were used to reduce features to 13 V-J combinations, which were fed into a naive Bayes classifier. The similarity between thyroid and blood repertoires was quantified using the Morisita-Horn index. The raw public data were reprocessed by TCRdb itself: fastp quality trimming at Q25, MiXCR clonotype calling, in-frame beta chains only. All rows with the same CDR3 protein become a single entry with the most common DNA and genes. The V and J calls and clone size are TCRdb's, not the authors'. The sample contains 170,000 or so distinct CDR3 sequences, roughly 37% of them found a single time. The ten largest clones take up less than 6% of the sample.

Points on this clonotype: The target of this receptor is not known. Per-nucleotide qualities are absent, and no much larger clonotype sits a single base away.

The clonotype was recovered from a woman between 35 and 50 years old with Graves' ophthalmopathy. Donor details come from another sample of the same person, matched by shared clones. Sequencing was performed on peripheral blood.

The nucleotides read TGCGCCAGCAGCGCGGGACTAGTGGTCGACGAGCAGTACTTC. Its translation is CASSAGLVVDEQYF. The V and J genes are TRBV5-1 and TRBJ2-7, with TRBD2 identical over 8 junction bases. CDR1 SGHRS and CDR2 YFSETQ are derived from the germline V gene. Relative to germline, V is missing 4 bases and J is missing 5 bases, with 8 bases of the junction outside any gene match. Measured from the cysteine to the phenylalanine, the CDR3 is 14 residues long. Only the CDR3 part of the read is kept: 42 bases, read in frame from the first base.